The rows below give T cell receptor beta chains drawn from one sample of a study of tumor and adjacent non-tumor tissue in lung cancer. Via MiXCR, TCRdb re-called the multiplex PCR reads, giving one row per CDR3 protein. Of about 200,000 distinct CDR3 sequences listed, approximately 74% are singletons. Sequencing used lung tumor tissue. The receptors originated from a man between 60 and 70 years old with non-small cell lung cancer. Each CDR3 is given with its conserved first and last residue. Fields, in order: clone size, J gene, D gene, V gene, CDR3 DNA, CDR3 protein. D genes are given only for firm matches. The size entry is marked missing in some rows and otherwise reads once, few, many or a size class.

clone size: many
J gene: TRBJ1-2
D gene: TRBD1
V gene: TRBV29-1
CDR3 DNA: TGCAGCGTTGAAGCCGGGACAGGGAAGGAAAGGGATGGCTACACCTTC
CDR3 protein: CSVEAGTGKERDGYTF

clone size: NA
J gene: TRBJ1-1
D gene: NA
V gene: TRBV6-5
CDR3 DNA: TGTGCCAGCAGTCCTCCAACTGACACTGAAGCTTTCTTT
CDR3 protein: CASSPPTDTEAFF

clone size: NA
J gene: TRBJ2-2
D gene: TRBD2
V gene: TRBV11-2
CDR3 DNA: TGTGCCAACAGCTTAGCTAGCGGGGGGACGAACGCCGGGGAGCTGTTTTTT
CDR3 protein: CANSLASGGTNAGELFF

clone size: NA
J gene: TRBJ2-7
D gene: NA
V gene: TRBV6-5
CDR3 DNA: TGTGCCAGCACCAGGGACGGAGGAGTGAGAGGGCAGTACTTC
CDR3 protein: CASTRDGGVRGQYF

clone size: many
J gene: TRBJ2-1
D gene: TRBD1
V gene: TRBV4-2
CDR3 DNA: TGTGCCAGCAGTCCCCACCCGGGACAGGGGGGCAATGAGCAGTTCTTC
CDR3 protein: CASSPHPGQGGNEQFF

clone size: once
J gene: TRBJ2-5
D gene: NA
V gene: TRBV11-2
CDR3 DNA: TGTGCCAGTAGCTTAAGGGGGGATCGAGAGACCGTGTACTTC
CDR3 protein: CASSLRGDRETVYF

clone size: NA
J gene: TRBJ2-7
D gene: NA
V gene: TRBV4-3
CDR3 DNA: TGCATCAGCAGCCAAAACCCCTCCAACTCCCAGGAGTACTTC
CDR3 protein: CISSQNPSNSQEYF

clone size: NA
J gene: TRBJ2-1
D gene: NA
V gene: TRBV5-8
CDR3 DNA: TGTGCCAGTCACGTCCCCCCTAACGTCGAGCAGTTCTTC
CDR3 protein: CASHVPPNVEQFF

clone size: NA
J gene: TRBJ2-1
D gene: TRBD2
V gene: TRBV11-2
CDR3 DNA: TGTGCTAGCAGCTACCTAGGGGGGACTAGAGTAAATGAGCAGTTCTTC
CDR3 protein: CASSYLGGTRVNEQFF

clone size: NA
J gene: TRBJ2-1
D gene: NA
V gene: TRBV20-1
CDR3 DNA: TGCAGTGCTAGCTTCCATGACTCGAACAATGAGCAGTTCTTC
CDR3 protein: CSASFHDSNNEQFF

clone size: NA
J gene: TRBJ1-2
D gene: NA
V gene: TRBV5-4
CDR3 DNA: TGTACCAGCAGCCAGGGGACGCAGTACCCTGGGCCCTATGGCTATACCTTC
CDR3 protein: CTSSQGTQYPGPYGYTF

clone size: medium-sized
J gene: TRBJ2-7
D gene: NA
V gene: TRBV6-1
CDR3 DNA: TGTGCCAGCAGACCACCCACCAGGGGCGAGCAGTACTTC
CDR3 protein: CASRPPTRGEQYF

clone size: NA
J gene: TRBJ2-7
D gene: TRBD2
V gene: TRBV20-1
CDR3 DNA: TGCAGTGCTAGAGCTGGGACTAACGGGAGGGCCGGGACTTACGAGCAGTACTTC
CDR3 protein: CSARAGTNGRAGTYEQYF

clone size: NA
J gene: TRBJ2-3
D gene: TRBD1
V gene: TRBV30
CDR3 DNA: TGTGCCTGGAGTACGGGACAGGCGGGGACAGATACGCAGTATTTT
CDR3 protein: CAWSTGQAGTDTQYF

clone size: NA
J gene: TRBJ2-2
D gene: NA
V gene: TRBV11-3
CDR3 DNA: TGTGCCAGGGCCAAGCGAGCGGACACCGGGGAGCTGTTTTTT
CDR3 protein: CARAKRADTGELFF

clone size: NA
J gene: TRBJ2-7
D gene: TRBD1
V gene: TRBV10-1
CDR3 DNA: TGCGCCAGGGGGACAGGGACCGTCTTAACCTACGAGCAGTACTTC
CDR3 protein: CARGTGTVLTYEQYF

clone size: once
J gene: TRBJ2-2
D gene: NA
V gene: TRBV30
CDR3 DNA: TGTGCCGGGGACGGGAACACTGGGGAGCTGTTTTTT
CDR3 protein: CAGDGNTGELFF

clone size: NA
J gene: TRBJ1-2
D gene: NA
V gene: TRBV20-1
CDR3 DNA: TGCAATGCCCGGAGGACAGATGTTAACTATGGCTCCACCTTC
CDR3 protein: CNARRTDVNYGSTF

clone size: few
J gene: TRBJ2-2
D gene: NA
V gene: TRBV7-2
CDR3 DNA: TGTGCCAGCAGTCGCCCTCGGGGTGGCGGGGAGCTGTTTTTT
CDR3 protein: CASSRPRGGGELFF

clone size: NA
J gene: TRBJ1-2
D gene: NA
V gene: TRBV12-3/TRBV12-4
CDR3 DNA: TGTGTCAGCAGTTTGCTTCGGGGAGGGTATGGCTACACCTTC
CDR3 protein: CVSSLLRGGYGYTF

clone size: once
J gene: TRBJ1-6
D gene: NA
V gene: TRBV12-3/TRBV12-4
CDR3 DNA: TGTGCCAGCACGAAATACCGGGACATGAATTCACCCCTCCACTTT
CDR3 protein: CASTKYRDMNSPLHF

clone size: NA
J gene: TRBJ1-1
D gene: NA
V gene: TRBV7-9
CDR3 DNA: TGTGCCAGCAGCTTAAGTCACCTGGGTGCTGAAACTTTCTTT
CDR3 protein: CASSLSHLGAETFF

clone size: NA
J gene: TRBJ2-3
D gene: TRBD2
V gene: TRBV6-2/TRBV6-3
CDR3 DNA: TGTGCCAGCAAGGCGGGAGGGCAGACAGATACGCAGTATTTT
CDR3 protein: CASKAGGQTDTQYF

clone size: NA
J gene: TRBJ2-3
D gene: NA
V gene: TRBV11-2
CDR3 DNA: TGTACCAGCAGCCGTATCCAATCGATGTGGTATTTT
CDR3 protein: CTSSRIQSMWYF

clone size: NA
J gene: TRBJ2-2
D gene: TRBD1
V gene: TRBV11-2
CDR3 DNA: TGTGCCAGCAGCTTAGCGACAGGGCCTGACATCGGGGAGCTGTTTTTT
CDR3 protein: CASSLATGPDIGELFF

clone size: NA
J gene: TRBJ1-6
D gene: NA
V gene: TRBV5-1
CDR3 DNA: TGCGCCAGCAGGAGAACGACCATGATGGATTCACCCCTCCACTTT
CDR3 protein: CASRRTTMMDSPLHF

clone size: NA
J gene: TRBJ1-2
D gene: NA
V gene: TRBV4-1
CDR3 DNA: TGCGCCAGCAGCCCTGGTGGAGCAGGGGACTACTATGGCTACACCTTC
CDR3 protein: CASSPGGAGDYYGYTF

clone size: NA
J gene: TRBJ2-1
D gene: NA
V gene: TRBV6-5
CDR3 DNA: TGTGCCAGCAGTTACCGGAGGGGCTCCTACAATGAGCAGTTCTTC
CDR3 protein: CASSYRRGSYNEQFF

clone size: NA
J gene: TRBJ2-4
D gene: NA
V gene: TRBV11-3
CDR3 DNA: TGTGCCAGCAGGGCAGCGGGGACAAACTTTCAGTACTTC
CDR3 protein: CASRAAGTNFQYF

clone size: NA
J gene: TRBJ1-2
D gene: NA
V gene: TRBV28
CDR3 DNA: TGTGCCAGCACCGAGAACAGGGTTGTCTACACCTTC
CDR3 protein: CASTENRVVYTF

clone size: NA
J gene: TRBJ2-1
D gene: NA
V gene: TRBV6-2/TRBV6-3
CDR3 DNA: TGTGCCATCATCGACCGAACAGCCCGCAATGAGCAGTTCTTC
CDR3 protein: CAIIDRTARNEQFF

clone size: NA
J gene: TRBJ1-1
D gene: NA
V gene: TRBV6-1
CDR3 DNA: TGTGCCAGCAGCCCAGGCAGGAATGCTGAAGCTTTCTTT
CDR3 protein: CASSPGRNAEAFF

clone size: NA
J gene: TRBJ2-1
D gene: NA
V gene: TRBV5-4
CDR3 DNA: TGTGCCAGCAGCTTGTATAGCCAAACTAACAATGAGCAGTTCTTC
CDR3 protein: CASSLYSQTNNEQFF

clone size: NA
J gene: TRBJ2-1
D gene: TRBD1
V gene: TRBV7-9
CDR3 DNA: TGTGCCAGCAGCTTAGCCAGACAGGGTGTGGGGGATTACGAGCAGTTCTTC
CDR3 protein: CASSLARQGVGDYEQFF

clone size: few
J gene: TRBJ1-6
D gene: NA
V gene: TRBV20-1
CDR3 DNA: TGCAGTTGGGGGGGGACGGGAAATTCACCCCTCCACTTT
CDR3 protein: CSWGGTGNSPLHF

clone size: NA
J gene: TRBJ2-3
D gene: NA
V gene: TRBV20-1
CDR3 DNA: TGCAGTGCTAGCCCGGATTCAGGCACAGAAACGCAGTTTTTT
CDR3 protein: CSASPDSGTETQFF

clone size: NA
J gene: TRBJ2-7
D gene: TRBD2
V gene: TRBV4-1
CDR3 DNA: TGCGCCAGCAGCCAAGAAAGGAGCGGGAGCAGCTCCTACGAGCAGTACTTC
CDR3 protein: CASSQERSGSSSYEQYF